These 30 T cell receptor beta chains were sequenced from one sample in a study of shared clonotypes between healthy human individuals. Sequencing was performed with immunoSEQ multiplex PCR; in TCRdb, only in-frame clones are kept and a portion is missing. The profile shows about 110,000 clones, around 71% of them singletons. The sample comprised memory CD8+ T cells sorted from blood. The subset is: CD45RO+ cells pooled with CCR7-negative TemRA cells. All receptors come from a woman in her thirties in good health.

The chain has TRBV6-5 and TRBJ1-4; D uncertain. CDR1 MNHEY and CDR2 SVGAGI come from the germline V gene. This CDR3 has 14 residues. Trimming shortened V by 2 bases and J by 7 bases, and 11 bases separated the two germline ends. CDR3 protein: CASSYQRRSEKLFF. The CDR3 DNA follows: TGTGCCAGCAGTTACCAGAGGAGGAGTGAAAAACTGTTTTTT.

The CDR3 protein is CSAVTGGAENTGELFF. The DNA of the CDR3 is TGCAGCGCTGTAACAGGGGGCGCGGAGAACACCGGGGAGCTGTTTTTT. The chain recombines TRBV29-1 with TRBJ2-2; 9 bases line up with TRBD1. The CDR3 has 16 amino acids. Germline lookup yields CDR1 SQVTM and CDR2 ANQGSEA. V gave up 7 bases and J gave up 1 base; unmatched junction bases: 10.

The V gene is TRBV18, the J gene TRBJ2-1; D is ambiguous. V dropped 6 bases and J dropped 9 bases, with 12 bases sitting between them. The CDR3 loop spans 12 amino acids. The germline V gene encodes CDR1 KGHSH and CDR2 LQKENI. As DNA, the CDR3 is TGTGCCAGCTCCCCCTCTGCTCGTGAGCAGTTCTTC. Amino acids: CASSPSAREQFF.

This rearrangement joins TRBV19 to TRBJ2-1, with D tentatively TRBD1 or TRBD2 (5 bases each). V was shortened by 5 bases and J by 2 bases, with 16 bases between the two germline ends. Germline CDR1 reads LNHDA; CDR2 reads SQIVND (reference sequence). The CDR3 spans 16 residues. This CDR3 reads CASSLGGLGAYNEQFF. Here the CDR3 DNA reads TGTGCCAGTAGTCTCGGAGGTTTGGGGGCCTACAATGAGCAGTTCTTC.

There are many counts of this clone. The chain uses TRBV25-1 and TRBJ2-7, with D perhaps given as TRBD1 or TRBD2 (5 bases each). The germline V gene encodes CDR1 MGHDK and CDR2 SYGVNS. The CDR3 has 15 residues. V lost 3 bases and J lost 0, with 12 bases in between. The CDR3 DNA is TGTGCCAGCAGTGACCGGGACGGCCGCTCCTACGAGCAGTACTTC. Amino acids: CASSDRDGRSYEQYF.

CDR3 protein: CASSLERYEQYF. CDR3 bases: TGTGCCAGCAGCTTGGAAAGATACGAGCAGTACTTC. The chain uses TRBV7-9 and TRBJ2-7; D not resolved. V shed 3 bases and J shed 4 bases, with 7 bases lying between them. Germline values: CDR1 SEHNR, CDR2 FQNEAQ (reference sequence). The CDR3 loop spans 12 amino acids.

This chain joins TRBV27 and TRBJ2-1; maybe TRBD2 (6 bases). The CDR3 length is 14 residues. In germline, CDR1 is MNHEY, CDR2 SMNVEV (reference sequence). The ends were cut back, 8 bases at V and 0 bases at J, with 11 bases in the middle. CDR3 region: CASVGGSSYNEQFF. The CDR3 DNA reads as TGTGCCAGCGTGGGAGGTAGCTCCTACAATGAGCAGTTCTTC.

V and J are TRBV28 and TRBJ2-7; 8 nucleotides align to TRBD2. Germline CDR1 reads MDHEN; CDR2 reads SYDVKM. The CDR3 has 16 residues. V shed 6 bases, J shed 0 bases, and the junction held 10 bases outside the gene matches. Here the CDR3 reads CASSLKLAVSSYEQYF. The CDR3, as DNA: TGTGCCAGCAGCCTTAAACTAGCGGTGAGCTCCTACGAGCAGTACTTC.

The chain couples TRBV27 to TRBJ1-5, with TRBD1 matching 10 bases. The V gene's germline CDR1 is MNHEY and CDR2 SMNVEV (reference sequence). With V trimmed by 5 bases and J by 2 bases, 18 bases remained unmatched. The CDR3 loop spans 20 amino acids. CDR3: CASSPKSGTGAYDGNQPQHF. Here the CDR3 DNA reads TGTGCCAGCAGTCCAAAATCCGGGACAGGGGCTTATGATGGCAATCAGCCCCAGCATTTT.

Here the CDR3 reads CAISESGGLPGYTF. The DNA for the CDR3 is TGTGCCATCAGTGAGTCGGGCGGGCTCCCTGGCTACACCTTC. The rearrangement links TRBV10-3 to TRBJ1-2; D unclear. V lost 0 bases and J 7 bases, leaving 12 bases between the germline ends. This CDR3 comprises 14 residues. Germline CDR1 and CDR2: ENHRY and SYGVKD.

The chain employs TRBV5-1 and TRBJ2-3; D unclear. The CDR3 is made up of 14 amino acids. Germline values: CDR1 SGHRS, CDR2 YFSETQ. V lost 0 bases to trimming and J lost 4 bases, with 9 bases between them. The CDR3 sequence: CASSLESRPDTQYF. The CDR3 bases are TGCGCCAGCAGCTTGGAGTCCAGGCCAGATACGCAGTATTTT.

The V and J genes are TRBV27 and TRBJ2-1; TRBD2 matches at 8 bases. CDR1 and CDR2 from the germline V gene are MNHEY and SMNVEV (reference sequence). CDR3 size: 16 residues. The J segment lost 0 bases and the V segment lost 3 bases, leaving 4 bases of the junction unmatched. CDR3 sequence: CASSLLTSGSYNEQFF. In DNA form, the CDR3 reads TGTGCCAGCAGTTTGCTCACTAGCGGCTCCTACAATGAGCAGTTCTTC.

The J gene is TRBJ2-1, the V gene TRBV6-6; D is perhaps TRBD1 (6 bases). Looked up from germline, CDR1 is MNHNY and CDR2 is SVGAGI (reference sequence). Trimming cost V 0 bases and J 5 bases, with 11 bases left between them. CDR3 length: 15 amino acids. Here the CDR3 DNA reads TGTGCCAGCAGTTACTCTTGGACAGCCGACAATGAGCAGTTCTTC. Translation gives CASSYSWTADNEQFF.

V gene TRBV6-6 combines with J gene TRBJ2-7; D possibly corresponds to TRBD1 (5 bases). V lost 5 bases and J lost 3, with 14 bases in between. CDR1 is MNHNY and CDR2 is SVGAGI in the germline V gene (reference sequence). The CDR3 is 14 residues long. CDR3 region: CASSRDRGFYEQYF. The DNA for the CDR3 is TGTGCCAGCAGTCGCGACAGAGGCTTCTACGAGCAGTACTTC.

V usage is TRBV18 and J usage is TRBJ1-1; D is unresolved. CDR3 length equals 14 residues. CDR1 is KGHSH, CDR2 LQKENI, per germline. Between the trimmed V and J ends, which lost 3 bases and 1 base, there was a span of 9 bases. The CDR3 DNA reads TGTGCCAGCTCACCCGAGCCAGGGAACACTGAAGCTTTCTTT. Its translation: CASSPEPGNTEAFF.

The chain recombines TRBV4-1 with TRBJ1-5; D possibly corresponds to TRBD1 (5 bases). This CDR3 comprises 14 residues. Germline CDR1 and CDR2: MGHRA and YSYEKL. V was cut by 4 bases and J by 6 bases, with 13 bases left in between. CDR3 sequence reads: CASSLGHGTQPQHF. DNA for the CDR3: TGCGCCAGCAGCCTTGGGCACGGGACTCAGCCCCAGCATTTT.

This clone was seen a handful of times. This chain links TRBV27 with TRBJ2-3; the D gene is possibly TRBD2 (6 bases). The CDR3 sequence is 12 residues long. Trimming left V 4 bases short and J 12 bases short, with 14 bases between. Germline V gene lookup returns CDR1 MNHEY and CDR2 SMNVEV (reference sequence). The CDR3 bases are TGTGCCAGCAGTTCCGGGACTCTTCGTCAGTATTTT. Its protein product is CASSSGTLRQYF.

This chain links TRBV28 with TRBJ1-1, with D possibly matching TRBD1 (5 bases). V was shortened by 3 bases and J by 5 bases, with 13 bases between the two germline ends. CDR1 MDHEN and CDR2 SYDVKM come from the germline V gene. The CDR3 covers 14 residues. The CDR3: CASSFVAGRTEAFF. The CDR3 DNA follows: TGTGCCAGCAGTTTTGTGGCAGGGCGGACTGAAGCTTTCTTT.

The V call is TRBV28, the J call TRBJ1-1, with D uncertain. CDR1 and CDR2 from the germline V gene are MDHEN and SYDVKM. CDR3 length: 12 amino acids. The V end was cut by 6 bases, the J end by 0 bases, with 5 bases between. As DNA, the CDR3 is TGTGCCAGCAGGGCCGTGAACACTGAAGCTTTCTTT. Amino acids: CASRAVNTEAFF.

This clone has only a few counts. This sequence joins TRBV28 and TRBJ2-3, with D perhaps TRBD1 (7 bases). The length of the CDR3 is 15 residues. Trimming took 3 bases from V and 3 from J, leaving 13 bases between them. Germline V CDR1 and CDR2: MDHEN, SYDVKM. Here the CDR3 reads CASSFLEGATDTQYF. The CDR3 region has the DNA TGTGCCAGCAGTTTTCTGGAGGGGGCAACAGATACGCAGTATTTT.

In this sample, this clone turned up a few times. This chain uses TRBV6-4 with TRBJ2-1, with D uncertain. Deletions cut 4 bases from V and 4 bases from J, with 11 bases between. The CDR3 contains 14 residues. Germline lookup yields CDR1 MRHNA and CDR2 SNTAGT. This chain's CDR3 is CASSASREYNEQFF. Written as DNA, the CDR3 is TGTGCCAGCAGTGCTTCCAGAGAATACAATGAGCAGTTCTTC.

The chain joins TRBV7-2 to TRBJ1-1, with a weak D call TRBD1 (5 bases). The CDR3 covers 18 residues. The V and J ends lost 5 bases and 0 bases respectively, with 22 bases between them. The germline V gene has CDR1 SGHTA and CDR2 FQGNSA. The CDR3 region has the DNA TGTGCCAGCAGCCAGCCCTGGGCAGGGAGCAACATGAACACTGAAGCTTTCTTT. This encodes CASSQPWAGSNMNTEAFF.

This rearrangement joins TRBV2 to TRBJ2-7, with 8 bases that match TRBD2. Germline CDR1 is SNHLY and CDR2 is FYNNEI. The CDR3 loop spans 14 amino acids. The trim removed 6 bases at V and 5 bases at J, leaving 9 bases unmatched. CDR3 DNA: TGTGCCAGCAGAGCGGGAGTAGGGTTCAACGAGCAGTACTTC. This encodes CASRAGVGFNEQYF.

The genes are TRBV5-1 and TRBJ2-2; D is perhaps TRBD1 (6 bases). V lost 4 bases and J 7 bases, leaving 14 bases between the germline ends. The CDR3 covers 14 residues. Germline V lookup: CDR1 SGHRS, CDR2 YFSETQ. In DNA form, the CDR3 reads TGCGCCAGCAGCGCCGCAACAGGGAACGGGGAGCTGTTTTTT. Protein product: CASSAATGNGELFF.

This clone was counted a single time. This rearrangement joins TRBV7-6 to TRBJ2-7; D not resolved. Germline-derived CDR1 and CDR2 are SGHVS and FNYEAQ. The CDR3 length is 12 residues. V was cut by 5 bases and J by 9 bases, with 14 bases left in between. Here the CDR3 DNA reads TGTGCCAGCAGCGTATGCCGAGAGGTGCAGTACTTC. It specifies CASSVCREVQYF.

In the case of this clone: Other DNA sequences in the sample encode the same CDR3. The V call is TRBV7-9, the J call TRBJ2-7; D is unclear. The CDR3 runs to 13 residues. The germline CDR1 and CDR2 sequences are SEHNR and FQNEAQ (reference sequence). V lost 4 bases and J 3 bases, leaving 10 bases between the germline ends. The DNA of the CDR3 is TGTGCCAGCAGCTCCGGACCGAACTACGAGCAGTACTTC. Amino acid sequence: CASSSGPNYEQYF.

This chain connects TRBV6-5 to TRBJ2-7, with D perhaps matching TRBD1 or TRBD2 (5 bases each). The germline V gene has CDR1 MNHEY and CDR2 SVGAGI. The CDR3 spans 14 residues. V was clipped by 2 bases and J by 5 bases, with 13 bases between them. CDR3 bases: TGTGCCAGCAGTTACCTGGGGACGTGGAACGAGCAGTACTTC. Residues: CASSYLGTWNEQYF.

The chain carries TRBV10-3 and TRBJ2-7, with D possibly matching TRBD2 (5 bases). V was pared by 10 bases and J by 5 bases, with 18 bases between. Looked up from germline, CDR1 is ENHRY and CDR2 is SYGVKD. The CDR3 is 13 residues long. CDR3: CASNTGETNEQYF. For the CDR3, the DNA is TGTGCCAGCAATACCGGGGAGACAAACGAGCAGTACTTC.

This chain joins TRBV7-9 and TRBJ2-6; D gene uncertain. The ends were cut back, 5 bases at V and 2 bases at J, with 7 bases in the middle. The germline V gene has CDR1 SEHNR and CDR2 FQNEAQ (reference sequence). This CDR3 has 14 residues. As DNA, the CDR3 is TGTGCCAGCAGCGCACCACCTGGGGCCAACGTCCTGACTTTC. This codes for CASSAPPGANVLTF.

This clone was recorded a few times. The gene calls are TRBV28 and TRBJ1-5, with a possible D match to TRBD1 (5 bases). Germline V gene data show CDR1 as MDHEN and CDR2 as SYDVKM. Trimming cost V 5 bases and J 7 bases, with 15 bases left between them. There are 14 residues in the CDR3. The CDR3 here is CASSLTGGSQPQHF. In nucleotides, the CDR3 is TGTGCCAGCAGTCTGACGGGGGGGAGCCAGCCCCAGCATTTT.